These 13 T cell receptor beta chains originate from one sample sequenced in a study of blood T cell repertoires in COVID-19. The protocol was immunoSEQ multiplex PCR, while the TCRdb copy is restricted to in-frame clones and leaves out a portion. The profile covers a few hundred thousand clones, with roughly 88% appearing a single time and more than 0.95% taken by the ten largest. Sequences were obtained from PBMCs or T cells enriched from blood (not recorded which). The source is a woman in her thirties or forties with acute COVID-19.

The genes are TRBV10-1 and TRBJ2-5; a possible D gene is TRBD2 (6 bases). V lost 0 bases to trimming and J lost 5 bases, with 10 bases between them. Germline V gene sequence: CDR1 WNHNN, CDR2 SYGVQD (reference sequence). The CDR3 has 14 amino acids. The CDR3 protein is CASSESRGRETQYF. The CDR3 region has the DNA TGCGCCAGCAGTGAGTCGCGGGGAAGGGAGACCCAGTACTTC.

This chain connects TRBV7-6 to TRBJ1-1; no clear D gene. CDR3 size: 14 residues. Germline CDR1 is SGHVS and CDR2 is FNYEAQ. The V gene lost 4 bases and the J gene lost 1 base, with 10 bases spanning the gap. The CDR3: CASSSDIGNTEAFF. The CDR3, as DNA: TGTGCCAGCAGCTCCGACATCGGGAACACTGAAGCTTTCTTT.

The chain combines TRBV10-1 with TRBJ2-2; 13 bases agree with TRBD2. The CDR3 has 18 residues. V lost 2 bases, J lost 4 bases, and 7 bases stayed unmatched. Germline V gene data show CDR1 as WNHNN and CDR2 as SYGVQD (reference sequence). CDR3 residues: CASSERLAGGRGTGELFF. The DNA of the CDR3 is TGCGCCAGCAGTGAGAGACTAGCGGGAGGCAGAGGCACCGGGGAGCTGTTTTTT.

The rearrangement joins TRBV30 to TRBJ1-6, with D uncertain. Trimming removed 2 bases from V and 8 bases from J, with 16 bases in between. CDR1 is GTSNPN and CDR2 is SVGIG in the germline V gene (reference sequence). The CDR3 has 15 amino acids. CDR3 protein: CAWSPQEGFYSPLHF. For the CDR3, the DNA is TGTGCCTGGAGTCCTCAGGAGGGCTTTTATTCACCCCTCCACTTT.

The chain employs TRBV29-1 and TRBJ2-4; 9 nucleotides align to TRBD1. Trimming cost V 7 bases and J 6 bases; bases outside gene matches: 1. The CDR3 length is 11 residues. Looked up from germline, CDR1 is SQVTM and CDR2 is ANQGSEA. CDR3 coding DNA: TGCAGCGCGGGACAGGGAAACATTCAGTACTTC. Residues: CSAGQGNIQYF. Based on the CDR3 plus reference TRBV29-1 and TRBJ2-4, the full variable domain is SAVISQKPSRDICQRGTSLTIQCQVDSQVTMMFWYRQQPGQSLTLIATANQGSEATYESGFVIDKFPISRPNLTFSTLTVSNMSPEDSSIYLCSAGQGNIQYFGAGTRLSVL.

V and J are TRBV28 and TRBJ1-4; D possibly corresponds to TRBD1 (6 bases). CDR3 size: 13 residues. V lost 8 bases and J 5 bases, leaving 12 bases between the germline ends. Germline-derived CDR1 and CDR2 are MDHEN and SYDVKM. CDR3 amino acids: CASWGGGNEKLFF. CDR3 in DNA: TGTGCCAGCTGGGGGGGCGGAAATGAAAAACTGTTTTTT.

This sequence joins TRBV7-9 and TRBJ1-2; 8 bases are shared with TRBD1. This CDR3 has 14 amino acids. Germline V CDR1 and CDR2: SEHNR, FQNEAQ (reference sequence). Trimming took 5 bases from V and 4 from J; bases not matched to a gene: 6. The DNA of the CDR3 is TGTGCCAGCAGCCCTGCCACAGGGGGCTATGGCTACACCTTC. Translation: CASSPATGGYGYTF. Drawing the rest from reference TRBV7-9 and TRBJ1-2, the complete variable domain is DTGVSQNPRHKITKRGQNVTFRCDPISEHNRLYWYRQTLGQGPEFLTYFQNEAQLEKSRLLSDRFSAERPKGSFSTLEIQRTEQGDSAMYLCASSPATGGYGYTFGSGTRLTVV.

The rearrangement joins TRBV7-9 to TRBJ1-5; weak D call: TRBD1 (6 bases). The V gene lost 5 bases and the J gene lost 5 bases, with 10 bases spanning the gap. CDR1 and CDR2 from the germline V gene are SEHNR and FQNEAQ (reference sequence). The CDR3 has 13 residues. For the CDR3, the DNA is TGTGCCAGCAGCCGGACAGAGTATCAGCCCCAGCATTTT. Its translation is CASSRTEYQPQHF.

The chain links TRBV9 to TRBJ1-6; no clear D gene. V was shortened by 0 bases and J by 3 bases, with 4 bases between the two germline ends. In germline, CDR1 is SGDLS, CDR2 YYNGEE. The CDR3 length is 14 residues. In DNA, the CDR3 is TGTGCCAGCAGCGTAGGAGACTATAATTCACCCCTCCACTTT. This encodes CASSVGDYNSPLHF.

This chain joins TRBV11-2 and TRBJ2-3; weak D call: TRBD2 (5 bases). The CDR3 has 17 residues. In germline, CDR1 is SGHAT, CDR2 FQNNGV. Trimming took 5 bases from V and 2 from J, leaving 20 bases between them. The CDR3 reads CASSLLLGAPHTDTQYF. The CDR3 nucleotides are TGTGCCAGCAGCCTCCTCCTGGGAGCCCCACACACAGATACGCAGTATTTT.

This sequence joins TRBV7-8 and TRBJ2-4, with a possible D match to TRBD1 (7 bases). The germline gives CDR1 SGHVS, CDR2 FQNEAQ. This CDR3 contains 15 residues. Trimming stripped 0 bases from V and 7 bases from J, with 13 bases between. CDR3 nucleotide sequence: TGTGCCAGCAGCTTAGCGCGAGGAGGGGGCAACATTCAGTACTTC. Amino acids: CASSLARGGGNIQYF.

This chain uses TRBV28 with TRBJ1-2; 7 bases are a match to TRBD1. V gave up 2 bases and J gave up 4 bases; unmatched junction bases: 7. CDR1 is MDHEN, CDR2 SYDVKM, per germline. The CDR3 covers 15 residues. This CDR3 is CASSLRGQIIYGYTF. The CDR3, as DNA: TGTGCCAGCAGTTTAAGGGGACAGATAATCTATGGCTACACCTTC.

DNA for the CDR3: TGTGCCAGCAGCCTAGGAGGCGGCTCCTACGAGCAGTACTTC. It translates to CASSLGGGSYEQYF. The chain couples TRBV7-3 to TRBJ2-7; TRBD2 is a possible D gene (5 bases). The V end lost 5 bases, the J end lost 0 bases, and 11 bases lay between the germline ends. Germline V gene data show CDR1 as SGHTA and CDR2 as FQGTGA. The CDR3 extends over 14 amino acids.